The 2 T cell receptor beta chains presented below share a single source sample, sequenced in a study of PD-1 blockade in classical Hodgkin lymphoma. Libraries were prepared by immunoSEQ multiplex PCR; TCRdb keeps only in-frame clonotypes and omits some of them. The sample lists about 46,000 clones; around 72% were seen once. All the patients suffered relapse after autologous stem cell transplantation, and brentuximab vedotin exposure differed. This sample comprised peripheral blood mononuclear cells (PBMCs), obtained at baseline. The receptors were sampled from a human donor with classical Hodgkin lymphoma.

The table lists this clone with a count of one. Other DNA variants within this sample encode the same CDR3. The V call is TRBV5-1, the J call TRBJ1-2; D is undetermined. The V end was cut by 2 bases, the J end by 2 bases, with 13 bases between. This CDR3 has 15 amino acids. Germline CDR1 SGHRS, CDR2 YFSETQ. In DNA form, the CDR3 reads TGCGCCAGCAGCTTACTGGCCGACTCCAACTATGGCTACACCTTC. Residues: CASSLLADSNYGYTF.

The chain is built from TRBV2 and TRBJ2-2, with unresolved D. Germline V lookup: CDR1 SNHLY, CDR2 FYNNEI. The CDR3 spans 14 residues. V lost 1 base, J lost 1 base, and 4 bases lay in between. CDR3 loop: CASSEVQNTGELFF. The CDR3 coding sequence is TGTGCCAGCAGTGAAGTTCAGAACACCGGGGAGCTGTTTTTT.